Below, one T cell receptor (beta chain) is given with its context. The data are from a study of blood T cell repertoires in COVID-19. For the study at large: There were acute and convalescent COVID-19 samples, and they came from the United States, Italy and Spain. PBMCs, B-cell-depleted T cells, or T cells provided the cDNA or gDNA that made up the material.

Study processing details: It was from reference gene primer amplification that nucleated cell counts were estimated. TCRdb's copy holds only in-frame clones and misses some; the assay was immunoSEQ multiplex PCR. That table gives V, J and clone size, and the DNA gave D and trimming. The table includes some 200,000 clones, 70% to 90% detected once. This CDR3 has 19 residues. Trimming pared 2 bases from V and 5 bases from J, leaving 25 bases between. Per germline, CDR1 SGHTA and CDR2 FQGNSA. Input material: peripheral blood. This TCR derives from a man between 50 and 59 years old who had recovered from COVID-19. V and J are TRBV7-2 and TRBJ1-5, with a weak D call TRBD1 (5 bases). This CDR3 reads CASSLSAGYARRFYQPQHF. The CDR3, as DNA: TGTGCCAGCAGCTTATCAGCAGGGTACGCGCGAAGGTTTTATCAGCCCCAGCATTTT. Looking up the rest from reference TRBV7-2 and TRBJ1-5 gives the full variable domain: GAGVSQSPSNKVTEKGKDVELRCDPISGHTALYWYRQSLGQGLEFLIYFQGNSAPDKSGLPSDRFSAERTGGSVSTLTIQRTQQEDSAVYLCASSLSAGYARRFYQPQHFGDGTRLSIL.